This TCR beta chain was identified during a study of cytomegalovirus exposure and HLA in healthy donors. PCR primers comprised 60 Vbeta and 13 Jbeta primers. Here immunoSEQ multiplex PCR was the method, and the copy in TCRdb shows in-frame clones only, minus some. The sample consists of around 31,000 clones, 87% of them appearing once. In the case of this clone: The antigen remains unidentified.

J lost 3 bases, V lost 9 bases, and 4 bases had no gene match. Germline CDR1 is MNHEY and CDR2 is SVGAGI. The CDR3 runs to 13 residues. Regarding the study as a whole: As a later analysis showed, a missense DCLRE1C variant was linked to trimming of TCR beta V- and J-genes. There were under 200 TCR beta chains listed as cytomegalovirus-associated.

The specimen sequenced was PBMCs. The chain carries TRBV6-5 and TRBJ2-2, with 7 bases lining up with TRBD1. The receptor's source is a boy between 10 and 17 years old in good health and CMV-seronegative. The CDR3 bases are TGTGCCAGTGGGACAGATTACACCGGGGAGCTGTTTTTT. It is translated as CASGTDYTGELFF.